The present T cell receptor (beta chain) was sequenced within a study of cytomegalovirus exposure and HLA in healthy donors (dated by TCRdb to 2017 to 2019). Study-level background: According to a later analysis, one platform produced both the approximately 110 validation repertoires and the approximately 670 repertoires of the first cohort. The study was designed to test whether signatures of past pathogen exposure could be identified by cataloging public T cell receptors. To predict cytomegalovirus infection status, the study brought together high-throughput TCR immunosequencing, statistical association of individual TCRs with disease status, and machine learning. Along with the roughly 670-subject first cohort, a separate validation cohort of around 110 different subjects was used.

The donors belonged to the validation cohort of about 120 subjects, which was separate from the approximately 610-subject first cohort. Library preparation used the immunoSEQ multiplex PCR assay. Per the original workflow: A statistical classification framework was built for diagnosing cytomegalovirus status from the catalog of TCR beta chain sequences. The immuneACCESS repertoire file appears here via TCRdb, limited to in-frame rearrangements. These files lack a portion of the clones; in checked studies, under half of the deficit traces to unresolved V genes, and the cause of the others is not known. V, J and clone size are taken as reported in that table, and D and trimming were inferred from the DNA itself. This sample has roughly 100,000 clones in its table, and around 86% of those were observed once. The ten largest clones represent about 4% of the sample. Worth noting for this clone: Its target antigen remains unknown. No much larger clone is present one base from it, and per-base qualities are unavailable.

Broader findings and caveats from the paper: The study listed 150 to 200 TCR beta chains as associated with cytomegalovirus. Cytomegalovirus status was reported to be diagnosed by the classifier with high specificity and sensitivity in both the original and validation cohorts. In vitro tests confirmed that a few of the cytomegalovirus-associated TCR beta chains recognize cytomegalovirus antigens. All 120 or so repertoires were used to score co-occurrence in the validation cohort in a later analysis, because that analysis had no HLA typing for the cohort. In a later analysis, TCRs clustered in the first cohort were found to also tend to co-occur in the roughly 120 validation repertoires, with 90% to 95% of cluster scores above 0. Most TCR sequences were observed very rarely across donors, whereas some public TCRs were present in many individuals. The authors suggested that the approach could potentially be extended to other disease states and immunological phenotypes.

Sample: PBMCs. This TCR came from a woman under 30 in good health and CMV-seropositive.

The nucleotides are TGTGCCAGCAGCGGAAGACTAGCGGGGGGCAATGAGCAGTTCTTC. Protein translation: CASSGRLAGGNEQFF. The chain couples TRBV5-4 to TRBJ2-1; 13 bases in the junction line up with TRBD2. Including the terminal cysteine and phenylalanine, the CDR3 comprises 15 residues. Of all the DNA, just the CDR3 is kept, 45 bases in frame from base 1. For this chain, trimming is 4 bases at the V end and 6 bases at the J end, and the number of junction bases without a gene match is 4. Based on the germline V gene (reference sequence), the CDR1 and CDR2 sequences are SGHNT and YYREEE. The entire variable domain, with the stretches around the CDR3 drawn from the reference TRBV5-4 and TRBJ2-1 proteins, is ETGVTQSPTHLIKTRGQQVTLRCSSQSGHNTVSWYQQALGQGPQFIFQYYREEENGRGNFPPRFSGLQFPNYSSELNVNALELDDSALYLCASSGRLAGGNEQFFGPGTRLTVL.